By share, the clone carrying this T cell receptor (beta chain) counts as medium-sized (0.01 to 0.1%). Its antigen is as yet unknown. The CDR3 spans 13 residues. The V gene's germline CDR1 is SGHRS and CDR2 YFSETQ. Trimming stripped 1 base from V and 5 bases from J, with 7 bases between. Template input, which was bulk tumor genomic DNA, totaled 450 to 600 ng per sample. Spaced far apart, several biopsies were taken from each primary tumor during surgery. Their non-small cell lung cancer was newly diagnosed and untreated, and the patients underwent curative surgery. Patients newly diagnosed with non-small cell lung cancer and having curative-intent surgery served as donors. The TCR beta CDR3 region underwent multiplex PCR amplification with 32 V and 13 J primers. MiXCR, applied by TCRdb to the multiplex PCR reads, yields one record per CDR3 protein. The repertoire has about 5,000 distinct CDR3 sequences, about a fifth of them found once; the top ten carry 17%.

This sample is drawn from a study of immune heterogeneity within non-small cell lung tumors. General study points: While identical dominant CDR3 beta clonotypes recurred across tumor sites within a patient, high-frequency clones unique to individual sites also appeared.

This TCR was sampled from a man in his sixties with non-small cell lung cancer. This chain joins TRBV5-1 and TRBJ2-1; D is uncertain. The material sequenced was lung tumor tissue. In nucleotides, the CDR3 is TGCGCCAGCAGCTTGACTACTAACAATGAGCAGTTCTTC. It translates to CASSLTTNNEQFF.